These 26 T cell receptor beta chains share one sample of origin, sequenced in a study of technical replicates of blood from several donors. Sequencing used immunoSEQ multiplex PCR; TCRdb keeps in-frame clones, though not all of them. The sample yields 60,000 to 65,000 clones, around 85% seen once. Sequenced sample: PBMCs. All receptors derive from a human donor in good health. Some clones in this sample may be carry-over from other donors' samples.

This chain connects TRBV9 to TRBJ2-3; 12 nucleotides match TRBD2. Unmatched junction bases numbered 2, after V lost 0 bases and J lost 9 bases. The CDR3 sequence is 14 residues long. The germline gives CDR1 SGDLS, CDR2 YYNGEE. The DNA of the CDR3 is TGTGCCAGCAGCGTAGGACTAGCGGGGGAAACGCAGTATTTT. This encodes CASSVGLAGETQYF.

This sequence joins TRBV6-1 and TRBJ1-2; 11 bases agree with TRBD1. V shed 4 bases and J 7 bases; nucleotides not matched to a gene: 2. This CDR3 comprises 13 residues. CDR1 and CDR2 from the germline V gene are MNHNS and SASEGT. CDR3 sequence: CASSADRGPGYTF. The CDR3 DNA reads as TGTGCCAGCAGTGCGGACAGGGGGCCTGGCTACACCTTC.

The chain employs TRBV14 and TRBJ1-2, with D unresolved. The CDR3 covers 14 residues. Looked up from germline, CDR1 is SGHDN and CDR2 is FVKESK. Trimming cost V 0 bases and J 8 bases, with 13 bases left between them. CDR3 sequence: CASSQDPTDTGYTF. The CDR3 bases are TGTGCCAGCAGCCAAGATCCCACAGATACAGGCTACACCTTC.

This clone was seen only once. The V call is TRBV7-9, the J call TRBJ2-1; D possibly corresponds to TRBD1 (6 bases). V was shortened by 1 base and J by 9 bases, with 10 bases between the two germline ends. Germline-derived CDR1 and CDR2 are SEHNR and FQNEAQ (reference sequence). The CDR3 consists of 13 residues. CDR3 in amino acids: CASSLVGAGEQFF. The CDR3 coding sequence is TGTGCCAGCAGCTTAGTGGGGGCTGGTGAGCAGTTCTTC. Together with reference TRBV7-9 and TRBJ2-1, the CDR3 gives the full variable domain: DTGVSQNPRHKITKRGQNVTFRCDPISEHNRLYWYRQTLGQGPEFLTYFQNEAQLEKSRLLSDRFSAERPKGSFSTLEIQRTEQGDSAMYLCASSLVGAGEQFFGPGTRLTVL.

This clone appeared a single time. The chain is built from TRBV25-1 and TRBJ1-1; 9 bases are shared with TRBD1. V lost 4 bases to trimming and J lost 4 bases; unmatched junction nucleotides: 10. CDR1 and CDR2 (germline): MGHDK, SYGVNS. The CDR3 consists of 16 residues. The CDR3 spells CASSGTGAEMGTEAFF. The DNA of the CDR3 is TGTGCCAGCAGTGGGACAGGGGCAGAAATGGGCACTGAAGCTTTCTTT.

The chain combines TRBV7-9 with TRBJ1-1, with 8 positions matching TRBD1. The V gene's germline CDR1 is SEHNR and CDR2 FQNEAQ (reference sequence). The CDR3 is made up of 17 amino acids. With 5 bases clipped from V and 0 bases from J, the junction kept 11 bases outside the gene matches. The CDR3, as DNA: TGTGCCAGCAGCCAGGACAGGGCGTTGACAATGAACACTGAAGCTTTCTTT. Encoded protein: CASSQDRALTMNTEAFF.

This chain links TRBV14 with TRBJ2-1; tentative D call: TRBD2 (6 bases). The length of the CDR3 is 14 residues. V was clipped by 9 bases and J by 8 bases, with 20 bases between them. CDR1 is SGHDN and CDR2 is FVKESK in the germline V gene. CDR3 nucleotides: TGTGCCAGTAACGCTCCTCCTAGGGAGGATGAGCAGTTCTTC. It is translated as CASNAPPREDEQFF.

V usage is TRBV6-5 and J usage is TRBJ1-2, with a tentative D call TRBD1 (6 bases). From germline, CDR1 is MNHEY and CDR2 SVGAGI. V shed 2 bases and J shed 4 bases, with 14 bases lying between them. This CDR3 comprises 15 residues. The chain's CDR3 is CASSYRTDGSYGYTF. CDR3 sequence (DNA): TGTGCCAGCAGTTACCGGACAGACGGTAGCTATGGCTACACCTTC.

The genes are TRBV30 and TRBJ1-3; D unresolved. CDR1 is GTSNPN, CDR2 SVGIG, per germline (reference sequence). The V end was cut by 0 bases, the J end by 0 bases, with 15 bases between. This CDR3 is built from 17 residues. The CDR3 here is CAWSVGLSYLSGNTIYF. The CDR3 coding sequence is TGTGCCTGGAGTGTAGGACTCTCCTATCTCTCTGGAAACACCATATATTTT.

The chain carries TRBV7-9 and TRBJ2-5, with D possibly TRBD1 on 5 matching bases. Trimming took off 0 bases at V and 1 base at J, with 9 bases between the two ends. CDR1 and CDR2 from the germline V gene are SEHNR and FQNEAQ (reference sequence). CDR3 length equals 15 residues. CDR3 coding DNA: TGTGCCAGCAGCTTAGCGCAGGGTTTCCAAGAGACCCAGTACTTC. Encoded protein: CASSLAQGFQETQYF.

The chain joins TRBV18 to TRBJ1-2; D unclear. CDR3 length: 12 residues. V was shortened by 2 bases and J by 5 bases, with 6 bases between the two germline ends. Germline V gene lookup returns CDR1 KGHSH and CDR2 LQKENI. The CDR3 bases are TGTGCCAGCTCACCATCCAGTTATGGCTACACCTTC. This gives the protein CASSPSSYGYTF.

V gene TRBV19 combines with J gene TRBJ2-7, with 9 bases lining up with TRBD1. The trim removed 6 bases at V and 0 bases at J, leaving 9 bases unmatched. The CDR3 sequence is 16 residues long. Germline V gene data show CDR1 as LNHDA and CDR2 as SQIVND (reference sequence). The CDR3 here is CASRTTGGPSSYEQYF. CDR3 in DNA: TGTGCCAGTAGGACTACAGGGGGCCCATCCTCCTACGAGCAGTACTTC. Full variable domain (missing parts from reference TRBV19 and TRBJ2-7): DGGITQSPKYLFRKEGQNVTLSCEQNLNHDAMYWYRQDPGQGLRLIYYSQIVNDFQKGDIAEGYSVSREKKESFPLTVTSAQKNPTAFYLCASRTTGGPSSYEQYFGPGTRLTVT.

The V gene is TRBV9, the J gene TRBJ1-1, with D perhaps TRBD1 (6 bases). The CDR3 is 15 residues long. The germline gives CDR1 SGDLS, CDR2 YYNGEE. V dropped 4 bases and J dropped 6 bases, with 19 bases sitting between them. As DNA, the CDR3 is TGTGCCAGCAGCCCAGAGGGACACCGAGGCCCTGAAGCTTTCTTT. Encoded protein: CASSPEGHRGPEAFF. Complete variable domain (other parts from reference TRBV9 and TRBJ1-1): DSGVTQTPKHLITATGQRVTLRCSPRSGDLSVYWYQQSLDQGLQFLIQYYNGEERAKGNILERFSAQQFPDLHSELNLSSLELGDSALYFCASSPEGHRGPEAFFGQGTRLTVV.

The genes are TRBV7-2 and TRBJ2-3, with D unresolved. Trimming took 2 bases from V and 4 from J, leaving 7 bases between them. CDR1 is SGHTA and CDR2 is FQGNSA in the germline V gene. This CDR3 is built from 13 residues. The CDR3 protein is CASSLLAPDTQYF. The DNA for the CDR3 is TGTGCCAGCAGCTTATTAGCCCCAGATACGCAGTATTTT.

The chain recombines TRBV13 with TRBJ2-5, with TRBD2 matching over 12 bases. CDR3 length: 16 amino acids. V lost 3 bases to trimming and J lost 0 bases; unmatched junction nucleotides: 2. The germline gives CDR1 PRHDT, CDR2 FYEKMQ (reference sequence). CDR3 in DNA: TGTGCCAGCAGCTTCGGGACTAGCGGGTACCAAGAGACCCAGTACTTC. Its translation: CASSFGTSGYQETQYF.

The count of this clone is one. V is TRBV5-1 and J is TRBJ2-1, with D maybe TRBD2 (6 bases). Deletions cut 1 base from V and 12 bases from J, with 14 bases between. The CDR3 extends over 13 amino acids. From germline, CDR1 is SGHRS and CDR2 YFSETQ. CDR3 sequence reads: CASSLRALGGQFF. The CDR3 DNA reads TGCGCCAGCAGCTTGCGCGCCCTCGGGGGGCAGTTCTTC.

In its sample, this clone was seen a few times. The V gene is TRBV6-6, the J gene TRBJ2-1; 9 bases match TRBD2. Germline CDR1 and CDR2: MNHNY and SVGAGI (reference sequence). Trimming cost V 2 bases and J 9 bases; bases outside gene matches: 8. The length of the CDR3 is 15 residues. CDR3 DNA sequence: TGTGCCAGCAGTTACCCGGCGGGGGGGCCGATTGAGCAGTTCTTC. Amino acid sequence: CASSYPAGGPIEQFF.

The chain carries TRBV30 and TRBJ2-7, with D perhaps matching TRBD1 (5 bases). V was pared by 4 bases and J by 1 base, with 14 bases between. The CDR3 totals 14 residues. Germline CDR1 and CDR2: GTSNPN and SVGIG (reference sequence). The CDR3 DNA follows: TGTGCCTGGACTCTTGTCGACAGTTCCTACGAGCAGTACTTC. Translation gives CAWTLVDSSYEQYF.

The rearrangement uses TRBV6-6 and TRBJ2-7, with D unclear. Trimming took 8 bases from V and 2 from J, leaving 7 bases between them. There are 11 residues in the CDR3. Germline V lookup: CDR1 MNHNY, CDR2 SVGAGI (reference sequence). The DNA of the CDR3 is TGTGCCAGCGCGGAGCCCTACGAGCAGTACTTC. It specifies CASAEPYEQYF.

The V gene is TRBV6-6, the J gene TRBJ2-5; D is unclear. V lost 8 bases and J lost 4, with 14 bases in between. CDR3 size: 13 residues. Germline V gene sequence: CDR1 MNHNY, CDR2 SVGAGI (reference sequence). This CDR3 is CASVPRSSETQYF. The CDR3 nucleotides are TGTGCCAGCGTACCTCGGTCGTCAGAGACCCAGTACTTC.

This clone appeared a single time. The J gene is TRBJ2-4, the V gene TRBV15, with 10 bases matching TRBD1. From germline, CDR1 is LNHNV and CDR2 YYDKDF (reference sequence). The CDR3 loop spans 19 amino acids. Trimming removed 0 bases from V and 5 bases from J; junction bases left unmatched: 13. DNA for the CDR3: TGTGCCACCAGCAGAGATCTGGGACAGGGGACCATCCTAGAAAACATTCAGTACTTC. It translates to CATSRDLGQGTILENIQYF.

V usage is TRBV7-8 and J usage is TRBJ2-7, with D maybe TRBD1 (6 bases). The CDR3 covers 13 residues. Germline V gives CDR1 SGHVS, CDR2 FQNEAQ. The ends were cut back, 6 bases at V and 6 bases at J, with 15 bases in the middle. The DNA of the CDR3 is TGTGCCAGCAGGTCCAGGGGATTTGGCGAGCAGTACTTC. It specifies CASRSRGFGEQYF. Full variable domain (remainder filled in from reference TRBV7-8 and TRBJ2-7): GAGVSQSPRYKVAKRGQDVALRCDPISGHVSLFWYQQALGQGPEFLTYFQNEAQLDKSGLPSDRFFAERPEGSVSTLKIQRTQQEDSAVYLCASRSRGFGEQYFGPGTRLTVT.

The chain links TRBV6-4 to TRBJ2-3, with 8 bases aligning to TRBD2. With V trimmed by 0 bases and J by 0 bases, 2 bases remained unmatched. The CDR3 totals 16 residues. Germline V gives CDR1 MRHNA, CDR2 SNTAGT. CDR3 coding DNA: TGTGCCAGCAGTGACTCAGCGGGGGCTAGCACAGATACGCAGTATTTT. Amino acids: CASSDSAGASTDTQYF.

This clone showed up just once. CDR3 loop: CASSQGQVSGNTIYF. CDR3 in DNA: TGCGCCAGCAGCCAAGGACAGGTTTCTGGAAACACCATATATTTT. The chain links TRBV4-3 to TRBJ1-3, with a weak D call TRBD1 (6 bases). Between the trimmed V and J ends, which lost 1 base and 1 base, there was a span of 8 bases. The CDR3 has 15 amino acids. CDR1 and CDR2 (germline): LGHNA, YSLEER.

J is TRBJ2-1 and V is TRBV11-1, with 16 bases aligning to TRBD2. Germline V gives CDR1 SGHAT, CDR2 FQDESV (reference sequence). With V trimmed by 8 bases and J by 0 bases, 10 bases remained unmatched. CDR3 length: 19 amino acids. In DNA form, the CDR3 reads TGTGCCAGCGGGTTTTCCGGGACTAGCGGGAGGGCCTCCTACAATGAGCAGTTCTTC. The encoded protein is CASGFSGTSGRASYNEQFF. The entire variable domain, with the rest obtained from reference TRBV11-1 and TRBJ2-1, is as follows: EAEVAQSPRYKITEKSQAVAFWCDPISGHATLYWYRQILGQGPELLVQFQDESVVDDSQLPKDRFSAERLKGVDSTLKIQPAELGDSAMYLCASGFSGTSGRASYNEQFFGPGTRLTVL.

This chain uses TRBV7-9 with TRBJ1-4; D may be TRBD1 (6 bases). The CDR3 has 14 residues. The ends were cut back, 5 bases at V and 7 bases at J, with 14 bases in the middle. Germline V lookup: CDR1 SEHNR, CDR2 FQNEAQ (reference sequence). CDR3 DNA: TGTGCCAGCAGCCTCGGTGGGGGCGGTGAAAAACTGTTTTTT. This translates into CASSLGGGGEKLFF.